This is a list of T cell receptor beta chains from one sample in a study of blood T cell repertoires in COVID-19. Repertoires were generated with immunoSEQ multiplex PCR, while TCRdb's copy carries only in-frame clones and drops some. Of roughly 140,000 clones in the sample, approximately 90% are singletons; the top ten hold about 16%. The sequencing input was peripheral blood. The origin of the receptors is a woman in her thirties or forties with acute or convalescent COVID-19. Both conserved end residues are part of each CDR3. The order of the fields is clone size, V gene, D gene, J gene, CDR3 protein, CDR3 DNA. A D gene is named only where the DNA matches it firmly. Size is stated for part of the rows, as once, few or many counts, or as a class when the clone is expanded.

few	TRBV3-1/TRBV3-2	TRBD1	TRBJ1-6	CASSLTGGDSPLHF	TGTGCCAGCAGCCTTACAGGGGGTGATTCACCCCTCCACTTT
-	TRBV5-1	-	TRBJ1-2	CASSLGVGPGYGYTF	TGCGCCAGCAGCTTGGGTGTGGGGCCGGGCTATGGCTACACCTTC
-	TRBV27	TRBD1	TRBJ2-2	CASTSAWGGQGTGELFF	TGTGCCAGCACCTCCGCCTGGGGGGGACAGGGGACCGGGGAGCTGTTTTTT
-	TRBV15	TRBD1	TRBJ1-6	CATSRVRGTDSPLHF	TGTGCCACCAGCAGAGTCCGGGGGACAGATTCACCCCTCCACTTT
-	TRBV7-3	-	TRBJ2-3	CASSITLSGTDTQYF	TGTGCCAGCAGCATAACTCTCTCGGGCACAGATACGCAGTATTTT
-	TRBV6-1	-	TRBJ1-5	CASSEVFLGTAGEYSNQPQHF	TGTGCCAGCAGTGAAGTTTTTCTCGGGACCGCGGGAGAATATAGCAATCAGCCCCAGCATTTT
-	TRBV28	TRBD1	TRBJ1-1	CASSLSTGGTEAFF	TGTGCCAGCAGTTTATCCACAGGGGGCACTGAAGCTTTCTTT
few	TRBV9	-	TRBJ1-5	CASSAKGGNQPQHF	TGTGCCAGCAGCGCAAAAGGGGGCAATCAGCCCCAGCATTTT
-	TRBV19	-	TRBJ2-4	CASSTTVASIQYF	TGTGCCAGTAGTACGACAGTAGCTAGCATTCAGTACTTC
-	TRBV2	TRBD1	TRBJ1-4	CATGEELSGTANEKLFF	TGTGCCACAGGGGAGGAACTTTCCGGGACAGCTAATGAAAAACTGTTTTTT
-	TRBV6-5	-	TRBJ2-5	CASTYGQGGTQYF	TGTGCCAGCACCTACGGGCAAGGGGGGACCCAGTACTTC
-	TRBV6-5	TRBD1	TRBJ2-7	CASGTGFWQYF	TGTGCCAGCGGGACAGGCTTTTGGCAGTACTTC
-	TRBV6-1	-	TRBJ1-5	CASSEEQPQHF	TGTGCCAGCAGTGAGGAGCAGCCCCAGCATTTT
few	TRBV5-1	-	TRBJ1-2	CASSLSGQNYGYTF	TGCGCCAGCAGCTTAAGTGGGCAGAACTATGGCTACACCTTC
-	TRBV11-2	TRBD1	TRBJ1-4	CASSGRDSPVEKLFF	TGTGCCAGCAGCGGCAGGGACAGCCCGGTTGAAAAACTGTTTTTT
-	TRBV4-2	-	TRBJ2-3	CASSQVSAGNTQYF	TGTGCCAGCAGCCAAGTATCAGCGGGCAATACGCAGTATTTT
-	TRBV28	TRBD1	TRBJ1-2	CASSSEFKGQTLLYGYTF	TGTGCCAGCAGTTCCGAGTTTAAGGGACAGACCCTCCTCTATGGCTACACCTTC
-	TRBV27	TRBD2	TRBJ2-1	CASSSSPGTSGSYNEQFF	TGTGCCAGCAGTTCCTCGCCCGGGACTAGCGGCTCCTACAATGAGCAGTTCTTC
-	TRBV18	-	TRBJ2-7	CASSAGQRAYEQYF	TGTGCCAGCTCAGCGGGACAGCGAGCCTACGAGCAGTACTTC
-	TRBV2	-	TRBJ1-6	CASSEGRRNSPLHF	TGTGCCAGCAGTGAAGGAAGGAGGAATTCACCCCTCCACTTT
-	TRBV5-6	-	TRBJ2-1	CASSGADEQFF	TGTGCCAGCAGCGGAGCGGATGAGCAGTTCTTC
-	TRBV18	-	TRBJ2-2	CASSSQGPAAGELFF	TGTGCCAGCTCATCGCAGGGGCCAGCAGCCGGGGAGCTGTTTTTT
-	TRBV6-1	TRBD1	TRBJ2-7	CASSETGGTYEQYF	TGTGCCAGCAGTGAGACAGGGGGGACCTACGAGCAGTACTTC
-	TRBV28	-	TRBJ2-3	CASSLSRRSDTQYF	TGTGCCAGCAGTTTATCCCGGAGGTCGGATACGCAGTATTTT
-	TRBV7-8	TRBD1	TRBJ1-1	CASSRNGLGGRDTEAFF	TGTGCCAGCAGCCGTAATGGATTAGGGGGCCGTGACACTGAAGCTTTCTTT
-	TRBV30	-	TRBJ1-4	CAWSLGTLNEKLFF	TGTGCCTGGAGTCTCGGGACACTTAATGAAAAACTGTTTTTT
-	TRBV7-2	TRBD2	TRBJ2-5	CASSLAGLAEETQYF	TGTGCCAGCAGCTTAGCTGGCCTAGCGGAAGAGACCCAGTACTTC
-	TRBV2	-	TRBJ2-7	CASSEASSGTYEQYF	TGTGCCAGCAGTGAAGCGTCCTCAGGTACCTACGAGCAGTACTTC
-	TRBV19	-	TRBJ2-1	CASTAGDPLYNEQFF	TGTGCCAGTACCGCAGGGGACCCACTTTACAATGAGCAGTTCTTC
-	TRBV3-1/TRBV3-2	-	TRBJ2-1	CASSRRNNEQFF	TGTGCCAGCAGCCGGAGGAACAATGAGCAGTTCTTC
-	TRBV19	-	TRBJ2-7	CASSIAGNYEQYF	TGTGCCAGTAGTATCGCCGGGAACTACGAGCAGTACTTC
-	TRBV5-1	TRBD1	TRBJ1-5	CARTILRDRGPRYSNQPQHF	TGCGCCAGAACTATACTCCGGGACAGGGGGCCACGGTATAGCAATCAGCCCCAGCATTTT
-	TRBV11-2	-	TRBJ2-7	CASSLDPGVWVYEQYF	TGTGCCAGCAGCTTAGATCCGGGGGTTTGGGTCTACGAGCAGTACTTC
-	TRBV2	-	TRBJ2-7	CASSRGSTYEQYF	TGTGCCAGCAGCCGAGGGTCAACCTACGAGCAGTACTTC
-	TRBV5-1	-	TRBJ2-7	CASSSREWGVFEQYF	TGCGCCAGCAGCTCCCGGGAATGGGGGGTTTTCGAGCAGTACTTC
once	TRBV4-1	TRBD1	TRBJ1-1	CASSQGDRINTEAFF	TGCGCCAGCAGCCAAGGGGACAGGATAAACACTGAAGCTTTCTTT
-	TRBV19	-	TRBJ2-1	CASSWDSSSYNEQFF	TGTGCCAGTAGTTGGGACTCTAGCTCCTACAATGAGCAGTTCTTC
-	TRBV6-5	-	TRBJ2-7	CASSYNREDSYEQYF	TGTGCCAGCAGTTACAACAGGGAAGACTCCTACGAGCAGTACTTC
-	TRBV6-5	-	TRBJ2-5	CASSTPQGLGTQYF	TGTGCCAGCAGTACCCCCCAGGGATTGGGGACCCAGTACTTC
once	TRBV28	-	TRBJ2-3	CASSLRPAGADVDTQYF	TGTGCCAGCAGTTTAAGGCCCGCAGGGGCGGATGTAGATACGCAGTATTTT
once	TRBV21-1	-	TRBJ2-7	CASSKGRGYEQYF	TGTGCCAGCAGCAAAGGCAGGGGCTACGAGCAGTACTTC
-	TRBV9	TRBD1	TRBJ2-1	CASSVGSGTGKNEQFF	TGTGCCAGCAGCGTAGGGAGTGGGACAGGGAAGAATGAGCAGTTCTTC
-	TRBV2	TRBD1	TRBJ1-4	CASSKDRGEEKLFF	TGTGCCAGCAGCAAAGACAGGGGAGAAGAAAAACTGTTTTTT
few	TRBV5-1	TRBD1	TRBJ1-6	CASSPTGQALPLHF	TGCGCCAGCAGCCCGACGGGACAGGCCTTACCCCTCCACTTT
-	TRBV24-1	-	TRBJ2-7	CATLRGPGVIYEQYF	TGTGCCACCCTCCGGGGTCCGGGAGTAATCTACGAGCAGTACTTC
-	TRBV6-1	-	TRBJ1-6	CASSELQDSSYNSPLHF	TGTGCCAGCAGTGAACTGCAGGATAGCTCCTATAATTCACCCCTCCACTTT
-	TRBV7-9	TRBD1	TRBJ2-5	CASRTTQGPQETQYF	TGTGCCAGCAGAACTACACAGGGGCCCCAAGAGACCCAGTACTTC
-	TRBV7-8	-	TRBJ1-2	CASSLGPTNYGYTF	TGTGCCAGCAGCTTGGGGCCAACTAACTATGGCTACACCTTC
-	TRBV30	-	TRBJ1-3	CAWSIDTRNTIYF	TGTGCCTGGAGTATAGACACCCGAAACACCATATATTTT
-	TRBV4-1	-	TRBJ1-1	CASSQDYPSRGAEMNTEAFF	TGCGCCAGCAGCCAAGATTATCCCTCGCGGGGGGCGGAAATGAACACTGAAGCTTTCTTT
-	TRBV19	TRBD2	TRBJ2-3	CASSMGVVPSGTTDTQYF	TGTGCCAGTAGTATGGGGGTGGTCCCTAGCGGAACCACAGATACGCAGTATTTT
-	TRBV6-5	-	TRBJ2-7	CATELTGSSYEQYF	TGTGCCACCGAGTTAACAGGGAGCTCCTACGAGCAGTACTTC
few	TRBV5-1	TRBD2	TRBJ2-2	CASSLTSGANTGELFF	TGCGCCAGCAGCCTCACTAGCGGGGCGAACACCGGGGAGCTGTTTTTT
once	TRBV7-6	TRBD2	TRBJ2-7	CASSPFVGTSGLEQYF	TGTGCCAGCAGCCCATTCGTGGGGACTAGCGGGCTCGAGCAGTACTTC